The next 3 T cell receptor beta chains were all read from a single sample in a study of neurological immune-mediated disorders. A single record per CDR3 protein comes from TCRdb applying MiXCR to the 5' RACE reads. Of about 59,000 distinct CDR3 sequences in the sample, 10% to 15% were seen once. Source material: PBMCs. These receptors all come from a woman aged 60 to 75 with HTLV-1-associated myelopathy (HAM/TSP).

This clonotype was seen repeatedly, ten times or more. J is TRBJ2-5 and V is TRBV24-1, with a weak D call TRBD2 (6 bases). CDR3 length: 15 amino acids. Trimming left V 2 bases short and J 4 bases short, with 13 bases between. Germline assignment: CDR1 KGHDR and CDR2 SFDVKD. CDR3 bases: TGTGCCACCAGTGATTCGGGGGTTGGGGGAGAGACCCAGTACTTC. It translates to CATSDSGVGGETQYF.

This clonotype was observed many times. CDR3 coding DNA: TGTGCCAGCAGTTTTGCCACTGAAGCTTTCTTT. Amino acid sequence: CASSFATEAFF. This chain links TRBV12-3 or TRBV12-4 with TRBJ1-1; D gene uncertain. Trimming shortened V by 3 bases and J by 4 bases, and 3 bases separated the two germline ends. There are 11 residues in the CDR3.

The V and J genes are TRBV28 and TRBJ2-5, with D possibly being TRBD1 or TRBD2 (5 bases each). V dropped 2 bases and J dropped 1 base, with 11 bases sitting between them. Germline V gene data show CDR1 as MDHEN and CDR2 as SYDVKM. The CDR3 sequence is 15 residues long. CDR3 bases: TGTGCCAGCAGTTTACCGGGACCGGGCCAAGAGACCCAGTACTTC. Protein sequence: CASSLPGPGQETQYF. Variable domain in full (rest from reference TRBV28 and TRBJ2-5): DVKVTQSSRYLVKRTGEKVFLECVQDMDHENMFWYRQDPGLGLRLIYFSYDVKMKEKGDIPEGYSVSREKKERFSLILESASTNQTSMYLCASSLPGPGQETQYFGPGTRLLVL.